The present TCR beta chain was sequenced within a study of Ad26.COV2.S vaccination and SARS-CoV-2 variants. Study in general: The donor participated in the COV1001 trial, in its Ad26.COV2.S arm.

TCRdb keeps only in-frame clones here, not all; method: immunoSEQ multiplex PCR. This sample has about 350,000 clones, with around 88% found just once. Described treatment: 19 received Ad26.COV2.S at low or high dose, single or two shots; 5 received placebo; per-sample allocation not given. Following the first vaccine or placebo injection, samples were taken on day 63. Whoever gave the sample was an adult aged 18-55 years in Boston. V lost 0 bases, J lost 2 bases, and 7 bases stayed unmatched. The CDR3 has 16 residues. The V gene's germline CDR1 is GTSNPN and CDR2 SVGIG (reference sequence). Study findings and constraints: Higher spike-specific TCR breadth was found in vaccine recipients than in placebo recipients.

This clone was recorded once. Its cognate antigen is unknown. The chain is built from TRBV30 and TRBJ2-1; 7 bases line up with TRBD2. The receptor was derived from a person aged 18-60 years who received the Ad26.COV2.S COVID-19 vaccine or a placebo. Sequencing was performed on peripheral blood, taken in a trial of Ad26.COV2.S vaccine versus placebo. CDR3 nucleotide sequence: TGTGCCTGGAGTGTAAACCTAGCGGCTCCCTACAATGAGCAGTTCTTC. It codes for CAWSVNLAAPYNEQFF.